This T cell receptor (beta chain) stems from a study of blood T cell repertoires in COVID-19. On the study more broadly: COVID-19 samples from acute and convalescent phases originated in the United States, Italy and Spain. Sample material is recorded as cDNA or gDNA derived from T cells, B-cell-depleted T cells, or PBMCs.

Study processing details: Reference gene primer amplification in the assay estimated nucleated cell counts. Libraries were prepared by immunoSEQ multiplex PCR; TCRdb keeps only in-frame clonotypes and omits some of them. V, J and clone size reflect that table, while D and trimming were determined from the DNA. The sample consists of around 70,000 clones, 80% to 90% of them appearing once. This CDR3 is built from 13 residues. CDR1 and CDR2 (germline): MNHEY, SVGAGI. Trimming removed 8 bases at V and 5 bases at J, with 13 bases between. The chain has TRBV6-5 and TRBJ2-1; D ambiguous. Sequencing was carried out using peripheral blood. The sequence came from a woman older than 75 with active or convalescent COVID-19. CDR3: CASVVLRNNEQFF. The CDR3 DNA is TGTGCCAGCGTGGTTTTGAGGAACAATGAGCAGTTCTTC.